This T cell receptor beta chain was recorded in a study of blood T cell repertoires in COVID-19. Looking at the study overall: COVID-19 samples, acute and convalescent, were from the United States, Italy and Spain. PBMCs, B-cell-depleted T cells, or T cells provided the cDNA or gDNA that made up the material.

This clone was found once. The germline V gene has CDR1 SGHKS and CDR2 YYEKEE (reference sequence). V gave up 0 bases and J gave up 3 bases, with 10 bases separating them. The CDR3 is 15 amino acids. Per the authors' pipeline: How many nucleated cells were present was estimated from reference gene primer amplification. TCRdb's copy holds only in-frame clones and misses some; the assay was immunoSEQ multiplex PCR. V, J and clone size are taken as reported in that table, and D and trimming were inferred from the DNA itself. The data contain around 140,000 clones, 88% of them singletons. Sequenced: peripheral blood. The sequence derives from a woman aged 45-65 years with acute or convalescent COVID-19. The gene calls are TRBV5-5 and TRBJ1-3, with D possibly TRBD1 on 5 matching bases. Written as DNA, the CDR3 is TGTGCCAGCAGCTTGGCGCCAGGGTTTGGAAACACCATATATTTT. Translated: CASSLAPGFGNTIYF.